This T cell receptor beta chain came from a study of blood T cell repertoires in COVID-19. Study overall: Some COVID-19 samples were acute and others convalescent; all came from the United States, Italy and Spain.

CDR1 is LGHDT and CDR2 is YNNKEL in the germline V gene (reference sequence). The V and J ends lost 0 bases and 4 bases respectively, with 10 bases between them. This CDR3 is built from 15 residues. In the authors' methods: Estimated nucleated cell counts came from reference gene primer amplification. Here immunoSEQ multiplex PCR was the method, and the copy in TCRdb shows in-frame clones only, minus some. The V and J calls and clone size are taken from that table; D and trimming were inferred from the DNA. Here the sample spans about 240,000 clones, 75% to 85% being singletons. The rearrangement links TRBV3-1 (or the pseudogene TRBV3-2) to TRBJ1-5; D possibly corresponds to TRBD1 (5 bases). This clonotype was obtained from a woman aged 55 to 70 with active or convalescent COVID-19. The material sequenced was peripheral blood. The CDR3 is CASSQDRVQNQPQHF. The DNA of the CDR3 is TGTGCCAGCAGCCAAGACAGGGTGCAGAATCAGCCCCAGCATTTT.